This entry lists 30 T cell receptor beta chains sequenced from one sample in a study of T cell responses to AZD1222 COVID-19 vaccine. Some clones are missing from TCRdb's copy, which holds only in-frame ones; the method was immunoSEQ multiplex PCR. The profile shows some 160,000 clones, approximately 90% of them singletons. Sequencing was performed on peripheral blood, taken on day 0 of AZD1222 vaccination. Receptors originate from an adult in good health.

This clone has a single count. This sequence joins TRBV6-1 and TRBJ1-4; D uncertain. V was trimmed by 2 bases and J by 4 bases, leaving 14 bases between them. Per germline, CDR1 MNHNS and CDR2 SASEGT. This CDR3 has 16 amino acids. CDR3 loop: CASSELISGNNEKLFF. CDR3 coding DNA: TGTGCCAGCAGTGAATTAATATCCGGCAATAATGAAAAACTGTTTTTT.

The gene calls are TRBV21-1 and TRBJ2-1; TRBD2, the table's D call, was not compared with the DNA. TRBV21-1 is recorded as a pseudogene. The CDR3 loop spans 17 amino acids. The CDR3 DNA is TGTGCCACCCAGTGTAGCGGTTCGTTCAGCTCCTACAATGAGCAGTTCTTC. It yields the protein CATQCSGSFSSYNEQFF.

This clone was observed a handful of times. This chain connects TRBV30 to TRBJ1-1; D is uncertain. CDR1 is GTSNPN and CDR2 is SVGIG in the germline V gene (reference sequence). V shed 2 bases and J shed 0 bases, with 4 bases lying between them. The CDR3 runs to 12 residues. This chain's CDR3 is CAWSRVNTEAFF. The CDR3 DNA follows: TGTGCCTGGAGTAGGGTGAACACTGAAGCTTTCTTT.

This clone was seen just once. The chain joins TRBV30 to TRBJ1-2; D might be TRBD1 (5 bases). V shed 5 bases and J shed 0 bases, with 22 bases lying between them. Per germline, CDR1 GTSNPN and CDR2 SVGIG (reference sequence). The CDR3 totals 17 residues. The CDR3 DNA reads TGTGCCTGGGCCAAGCGGGGGTTACCCCAAGCTAACTATGGCTACACCTTC. Translation gives CAWAKRGLPQANYGYTF. Filled out from reference TRBV30 and TRBJ1-2, the complete variable domain reads SQTIHQWPATLVQPVGSPLSLECTVEGTSNPNLYWYRQAAGRGLQLLFYSVGIGQISSEVPQNLSASRPQDRQFILSSKKLLLSDSGFYLCAWAKRGLPQANYGYTFGSGTRLTVV.

This rearrangement joins TRBV29-1 to TRBJ1-2; D is unclear. Trimming removed 3 bases from V and 4 bases from J, with 15 bases in between. This CDR3 has 14 residues. Per germline, CDR1 SQVTM and CDR2 ANQGSEA. The CDR3 reads CSVEETQRAYGYTF. The CDR3 bases are TGCAGCGTTGAGGAAACTCAGCGCGCCTATGGCTACACCTTC.

The chain employs TRBV28 and TRBJ2-5; TRBD1 might be the D (5 bases). V was pared by 7 bases and J by 6 bases, with 9 bases between. The CDR3 has 11 amino acids. In germline, CDR1 is MDHEN, CDR2 SYDVKM. The CDR3, as DNA: TGTGCCAGCACCAGGGAAAAGACCCAGTACTTC. Translating gives CASTREKTQYF.

The chain carries TRBV28 and TRBJ2-1; D unclear. V lost 3 bases and J 6 bases, leaving 6 bases between the germline ends. The CDR3 covers 12 residues. Germline loops: CDR1 MDHEN, CDR2 SYDVKM. CDR3 loop: CASSFLINEQFF. CDR3 DNA: TGTGCCAGCAGTTTTTTGATCAATGAGCAGTTCTTC.

This clone was recorded once. The rearrangement links TRBV5-6 to TRBJ2-3; D is perhaps TRBD1 (5 bases). Germline lookup yields CDR1 SGHDT and CDR2 YYEEEE. V dropped 5 bases and J dropped 4 bases, with 20 bases sitting between them. This CDR3 spans 16 amino acids. The chain's CDR3 is CASRIWAGPLADTQYF. The CDR3 DNA sequence: TGTGCCAGCAGGATTTGGGCAGGGCCTCTCGCAGATACGCAGTATTTT.

The chain employs TRBV25-1 and TRBJ1-1; D remains unclear. V shed 2 bases and J shed 2 bases, with 9 bases lying between them. CDR1 and CDR2 (germline): MGHDK, SYGVNS. This CDR3 comprises 14 residues. Here the CDR3 reads CASSEGPDNTEAFF. In nucleotides, the CDR3 is TGTGCCAGCAGTGAAGGGCCAGACAACACTGAAGCTTTCTTT. Full variable domain (outside the CDR3, taken from reference TRBV25-1 and TRBJ1-1): EADIYQTPRYLVIGTGKKITLECSQTMGHDKMYWYQQDPGMELHLIHYSYGVNSTEKGDLSSESTVSRIRTEHFPLTLESARPSHTSQYLCASSEGPDNTEAFFGQGTRLTVV.

V gene TRBV27 combines with J gene TRBJ2-1; TRBD2 matches 14 bases. J gave up 9 bases and V 4 bases, and 5 bases lay outside the gene matches. CDR1 MNHEY and CDR2 SMNVEV come from the germline V gene (reference sequence). The CDR3 is made up of 15 amino acids. DNA of the CDR3: TGTGCCAGCAGTTCCGGGACTAGCGGGAGAGGTGAGCAGTTCTTC. Amino acid sequence: CASSSGTSGRGEQFF.

This chain connects TRBV30 to TRBJ2-7, with D perhaps matching TRBD1 (6 bases). V was cut by 7 bases and J by 7 bases, with 20 bases left in between. The V gene's germline CDR1 is GTSNPN and CDR2 SVGIG (reference sequence). The CDR3 extends over 13 amino acids. CDR3 sequence: CASSRGHGREQYF. CDR3 bases: TGTGCCTCGTCCAGGGGTCACGGTAGAGAGCAGTACTTC.

The chain combines TRBV28 with TRBJ2-4, with D perhaps TRBD2 (5 bases). Trimming cost V 6 bases and J 0 bases, with 18 bases left between them. Germline CDR1 MDHEN, CDR2 SYDVKM. The length of the CDR3 is 17 residues. The chain's CDR3 is CASSQPRRKLAKNIQYF. CDR3 DNA: TGTGCCAGCAGCCAGCCCAGGAGGAAACTAGCCAAAAACATTCAGTACTTC.

CDR3 loop: CATSDPPGLASPGELFF. CDR3 DNA: TGTGCCACCAGTGACCCACCGGGACTAGCATCTCCCGGGGAGCTGTTTTTT. The V gene is TRBV24-1, the J gene TRBJ2-2; 9 bases map to TRBD2. The V gene's germline CDR1 is KGHDR and CDR2 SFDVKD. V trimming: 4 bases; J trimming: 6 bases; junction bases outside the gene matches: 11. CDR3 length: 17 amino acids.

J is TRBJ2-1 and V is TRBV18; tentative D call: TRBD2 (6 bases). Trimming left V 4 bases short and J 4 bases short, with 11 bases between. Germline V lookup: CDR1 KGHSH, CDR2 LQKENI. The CDR3 is 14 amino acids. CDR3 in amino acids: CASSLSRGYNEQFF. The CDR3 DNA is TGTGCCAGCTCACTAAGCCGGGGGTACAATGAGCAGTTCTTC.

The genes are TRBV27 and TRBJ2-7; no definite D call. This CDR3 has 11 residues. Trimming cost V 8 bases and J 4 bases, with 9 bases left between them. Germline V gene sequence: CDR1 MNHEY, CDR2 SMNVEV (reference sequence). The CDR3 nucleotides are TGTGCCAGCGGGGTCTTGTACGAGCAGTACTTC. Translated, it gives CASGVLYEQYF.

The J gene is TRBJ1-5, the V gene TRBV24-1; TRBD1 agrees at 7 bases. The CDR3 contains 16 residues. J gave up 2 bases and V 3 bases, and 6 bases lay outside the gene matches. The germline CDR1 and CDR2 sequences are KGHDR and SFDVKD. The CDR3: CATSDAQGFGNQPQHF. In nucleotides, the CDR3 is TGTGCCACCAGTGATGCACAGGGGTTTGGCAATCAGCCCCAGCATTTT.

The V and J genes are TRBV10-3 and TRBJ2-1; tentatively, D is TRBD1 (6 bases). The CDR3 runs 14 residues. Germline V CDR1 and CDR2: ENHRY, SYGVKD. Trimming removed 2 bases from V and 4 bases from J, with 9 bases in between. CDR3 loop: CAISEGGQYNEQFF. The CDR3 nucleotides read TGTGCCATCAGTGAGGGGGGACAATACAATGAGCAGTTCTTC.

This clone was picked up one time. This sequence joins TRBV2 and TRBJ2-7; TRBD2 aligns across 10 bases. V lost 7 bases and J lost 0; bases outside the gene matches: 3. This CDR3 has 14 residues. The germline V gene encodes CDR1 SNHLY and CDR2 FYNNEI. The chain's CDR3 is CASTWTSGSYEQYF. The CDR3 DNA follows: TGTGCCAGCACCTGGACTAGCGGCTCCTACGAGCAGTACTTC.

The chain employs TRBV18 and TRBJ1-5; 8 positions agree with TRBD1. This CDR3 spans 16 amino acids. V shed 3 bases, J shed 5 bases, and the junction held 9 bases outside the gene matches. CDR1 KGHSH and CDR2 LQKENI come from the germline V gene. CDR3 region: CASSPASIRGHQPQHF. The CDR3 region has the DNA TGTGCCAGCTCACCTGCATCGATCAGGGGGCATCAGCCCCAGCATTTT.

The rearrangement uses TRBV6-5 and TRBJ2-1, with 9 bases matching TRBD2. V lost 10 bases, J lost 9 bases, and 4 bases stayed unmatched. This CDR3 region has 11 residues. The germline gives CDR1 MNHEY, CDR2 SVGAGI. The DNA of the CDR3 is TGTGCCACCGGGACTAGCAGTGAGCAGTTCTTC. Translation: CATGTSSEQFF.

This sequence joins TRBV5-5 and TRBJ2-7, with D uncertain. Germline CDR1 is SGHKS and CDR2 is YYEKEE (reference sequence). The CDR3 contains 13 residues. V lost 0 bases and J lost 2, with 6 bases in between. The CDR3 DNA sequence: TGTGCCAGCAGCTTGGTGTGGCCCTACGAGCAGTACTTC. This encodes CASSLVWPYEQYF.

The chain links TRBV28 to TRBJ2-1, with 8 bases lining up with TRBD2. The CDR3 consists of 14 residues. V gave up 5 bases and J gave up 8 bases; unmatched junction bases: 8. CDR1 is MDHEN and CDR2 is SYDVKM in the germline V gene. CDR3 coding DNA: TGTGCCAGCAGTCCCCGGGCGGGGGGAGATGAGCAGTTCTTC. Protein product: CASSPRAGGDEQFF.

The gene calls are TRBV30 and TRBJ2-1; D call uncertain. This CDR3 is built from 12 residues. Germline CDR1 GTSNPN, CDR2 SVGIG (reference sequence). V lost 3 bases to trimming and J lost 9 bases, with 12 bases between them. CDR3 nucleotide sequence: TGTGCCTGGAGCCCCCCAACCGGTGAGCAGTTCTTC. This sequence encodes CAWSPPTGEQFF.

The rearrangement links TRBV6-5 to TRBJ2-1; perhaps TRBD2 as D (7 bases). Trimming left V 0 bases short and J 7 bases short, with 16 bases between. CDR3 length equals 16 residues. CDR1 MNHEY and CDR2 SVGAGI come from the germline V gene. CDR3: CASSYSRGGRPNEQFF. CDR3 in DNA: TGTGCCAGCAGTTACTCGAGGGGGGGGCGACCGAATGAGCAGTTCTTC.

The chain recombines TRBV6-5 with TRBJ2-1; 12 nucleotides agree with TRBD2. There are 13 residues in the CDR3. Germline V CDR1 and CDR2: MNHEY, SVGAGI. V shed 10 bases, J shed 5 bases, and the junction held 3 bases outside the gene matches. In nucleotides, the CDR3 is TGTGCCACCCGACTAGCGGGAGACAATGAGCAGTTCTTC. Its translation is CATRLAGDNEQFF.

V gene TRBV7-2 combines with J gene TRBJ2-1, with TRBD2 matching over 9 bases. The J segment lost 0 bases and the V segment lost 5 bases, leaving 11 bases of the junction unmatched. This CDR3 has 18 amino acids. CDR1 is SGHTA and CDR2 is FQGNSA in the germline V gene. The CDR3 region has the DNA TGTGCCAGCAGCCTAAGGCCGGGACTAGCTAGCTCCTACAATGAGCAGTTCTTC. Amino acids: CASSLRPGLASSYNEQFF.

The chain carries TRBV28 and TRBJ1-1; D remains unclear. Germline V gene sequence: CDR1 MDHEN, CDR2 SYDVKM. V was pared by 6 bases and J by 3 bases, with 14 bases between. The CDR3 has 14 residues. CDR3 sequence reads: CASSLVRSDTEAFF. Written as DNA, the CDR3 is TGTGCCAGCAGCCTGGTAAGGAGTGACACTGAAGCTTTCTTT.

The genes are TRBV11-3 and TRBJ1-6; 8 nucleotides match TRBD1. J gave up 8 bases and V 5 bases, and 5 bases lay outside the gene matches. Germline V lookup: CDR1 SGHNT, CDR2 YENEEA. The CDR3 contains 14 residues. The CDR3: CASSPDRADSPLHF. In nucleotides, the CDR3 is TGTGCCAGCAGCCCGGACAGGGCTGATTCACCCCTCCACTTT. Combining the CDR3 with reference TRBV11-3 and TRBJ1-6 gives the whole variable domain EAGVVQSPRYKIIEKKQPVAFWCNPISGHNTLYWYLQNLGQGPELLIRYENEEAVDDSQLPKDRFSAERLKGVDSTLKIQPAELGDSAVYLCASSPDRADSPLHFGNGTRLTVT.

This rearrangement joins TRBV11-3 to TRBJ2-1; unclear D gene. The CDR3 consists of 15 residues. V was pared by 5 bases and J by 0 bases, with 11 bases between. Germline V lookup: CDR1 SGHNT, CDR2 YENEEA. CDR3 loop: CASSGESSSYNEQFF. The CDR3 bases are TGTGCCAGCAGCGGTGAGTCTAGCTCCTACAATGAGCAGTTCTTC.

The V call is TRBV2, the J call TRBJ2-7; 10 bases line up with TRBD2. Germline-derived CDR1 and CDR2 are SNHLY and FYNNEI. J lost 12 bases, V lost 1 base, and 12 bases had no gene match. There are 15 residues in the CDR3. The CDR3, as DNA: TGTGCCAGCAGTGAAGTTGGCCTAGCGGGAGTTAAACTGTACTTC. This gives the protein CASSEVGLAGVKLYF.